One sample yielded the 12 T cell receptor beta chains listed below, sequenced in a study of T cell responses to AZD1222 COVID-19 vaccine. Clones were read by immunoSEQ multiplex PCR, and TCRdb kept only the in-frame ones, dropping some. This table has tens of thousands of clones, 86% appearing once. The starting material was peripheral blood, obtained 28 days after the second AZD1222 dose. The receptors originated from an adult who received the AZD1222 COVID-19 vaccine.

The chain links TRBV7-3 to TRBJ2-1, with 9 nucleotides matching TRBD1. The CDR3 spans 15 residues. The germline V gene has CDR1 SGHTA and CDR2 FQGTGA. The ends lost 8 bases at V and 10 bases at J; junction bases unmatched: 15. For the CDR3, the DNA is TGTGCCAGCGGAAAAGGCGGGACAGGGTATGAGGAGCAGTTCTTC. Its protein product is CASGKGGTGYEEQFF. Supplemented by reference TRBV7-3 and TRBJ2-1, the full variable domain reads GAGVSQTPSNKVTEKGKYVELRCDPISGHTALYWYRQSLGQGPEFLIYFQGTGAADDSGLPNDRFFAVRPEGSVSTLKIQRTERGDSAVYLCASGKGGTGYEEQFFGPGTRLTVL.

The V and J genes are TRBV7-8 and TRBJ2-5; D is perhaps TRBD2 (5 bases). The CDR3 spans 13 residues. Trimming removed 5 bases from V and 5 bases from J, with 12 bases in between. From germline, CDR1 is SGHVS and CDR2 FQNEAQ. The CDR3 DNA follows: TGTGCCAGCAGCCGGGGATTTTTGGAGACCCAGTACTTC. Its translation is CASSRGFLETQYF.

The rearrangement uses TRBV2 and TRBJ2-3; the D is unclear. The germline V and J ends were trimmed by 2 bases and 0 bases, with 15 bases remaining between them. The length of the CDR3 is 17 residues. The germline gives CDR1 SNHLY, CDR2 FYNNEI. CDR3 amino acids: CASSENTASLSTDTQYF. The DNA for the CDR3 is TGTGCCAGCAGTGAAAACACAGCGAGTCTTAGCACAGATACGCAGTATTTT.

The chain uses TRBV28 and TRBJ1-6; the D gene is possibly TRBD1 (6 bases). The germline V gene encodes CDR1 MDHEN and CDR2 SYDVKM. Deletions cut 6 bases from V and 7 bases from J, with 10 bases between. This CDR3 has 13 amino acids. The DNA for the CDR3 is TGTGCCAGCAGCTCTGGACAGAATTCACCCCTCCACTTT. It specifies CASSSGQNSPLHF.

The J gene is TRBJ2-6, the V gene TRBV18, with D possibly being TRBD1 or TRBD2 (5 bases each). CDR3 size: 16 residues. Germline values: CDR1 KGHSH, CDR2 LQKENI. Trimming stripped 2 bases from V and 4 bases from J, with 12 bases between. The CDR3 region is CASSPSSGPGANVLTF. DNA for the CDR3: TGTGCCAGCTCACCATCATCGGGGCCCGGGGCCAACGTCCTGACTTTC.

The gene calls are TRBV29-1 and TRBJ1-3; perhaps TRBD1 as D (5 bases). Germline V gene sequence: CDR1 SQVTM, CDR2 ANQGSEA. This CDR3 has 15 amino acids. V lost 5 bases, J lost 4 bases, and 18 bases lay in between. The chain's CDR3 is CSVLTPVDKGNTIYF. CDR3 bases: TGCAGCGTTTTAACCCCGGTGGACAAGGGAAACACCATATATTTT.

V usage is TRBV5-6 and J usage is TRBJ1-3; D gene unclear. The germline V and J ends were trimmed by 4 bases and 7 bases, with 6 bases remaining between them. CDR3 length equals 11 residues. The germline V gene encodes CDR1 SGHDT and CDR2 YYEEEE. The CDR3 DNA reads TGTGCCAGCAGCCTTAGCAACACCATATATTTT. As protein: CASSLSNTIYF.

V gene TRBV5-1 combines with J gene TRBJ2-3; D call uncertain. The CDR3 has 13 residues. Germline CDR1 reads SGHRS; CDR2 reads YFSETQ. Trimming cost V 4 bases and J 2 bases, with 8 bases left between them. CDR3 DNA sequence: TGCGCCAGCAGCCCGGAATTCACAGATACGCAGTATTTT. Encoded protein: CASSPEFTDTQYF.

Within the sample, this clone is large. This chain connects TRBV19 to TRBJ1-1; D not resolved. Germline values: CDR1 LNHDA, CDR2 SQIVND (reference sequence). The CDR3 is 12 residues long. Trimming stripped 11 bases from V and 7 bases from J, with 17 bases between. CDR3 nucleotide sequence: TGTGCCTCGCTCTCACTTAGGGATGAAGCTTTCTTT. The encoded protein is CASLSLRDEAFF.

This clone has more than one count but fewer than ten. The chain is built from TRBV29-1 and TRBJ1-2; maybe TRBD1 (5 bases). The CDR3 spans 12 residues. V shed 6 bases and J shed 3 bases, with 11 bases lying between them. Germline assignment: CDR1 SQVTM and CDR2 ANQGSEA. The CDR3 reads CSVGDGYYGYTF. In nucleotides, the CDR3 is TGCAGCGTCGGGGACGGTTACTATGGCTACACCTTC.

This chain uses TRBV29-1 with TRBJ2-7; 9 nucleotides agree with TRBD1. Germline trimming cut 3 bases from V and 4 bases from J; bases unmatched to any gene: 4. This CDR3 contains 13 residues. CDR1 is SQVTM, CDR2 ANQGSEA, per germline. In DNA form, the CDR3 reads TGCAGCGTTGAGCTGGACAGGGGTTACGAGCAGTACTTC. Translated, it gives CSVELDRGYEQYF.

The J gene is TRBJ2-7, the V gene TRBV15; TRBD1 matches 9 bases. The CDR3 is made up of 15 amino acids. The V gene's germline CDR1 is LNHNV and CDR2 YYDKDF (reference sequence). Germline trimming cut 0 bases from V and 4 bases from J; bases unmatched to any gene: 4. The CDR3: CATSRDGTGRYEQYF. In DNA, the CDR3 is TGTGCCACCAGCAGAGATGGGACAGGGCGATACGAGCAGTACTTC.